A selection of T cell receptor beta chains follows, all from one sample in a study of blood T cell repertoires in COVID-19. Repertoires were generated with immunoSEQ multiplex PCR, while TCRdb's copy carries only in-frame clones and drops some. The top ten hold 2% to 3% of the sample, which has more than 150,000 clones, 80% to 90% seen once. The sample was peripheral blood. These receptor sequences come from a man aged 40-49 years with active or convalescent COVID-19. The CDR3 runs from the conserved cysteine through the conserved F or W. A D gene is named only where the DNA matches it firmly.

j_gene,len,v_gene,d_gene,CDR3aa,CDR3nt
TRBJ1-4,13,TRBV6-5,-,CASTRTRGEKLFF,TGTGCCAGCACGCGGACGCGAGGGGAAAAACTGTTTTTT
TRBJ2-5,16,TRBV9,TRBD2,CASSVAVGGVKETQYF,TGTGCCAGCAGCGTAGCGGTGGGGGGGGTAAAAGAGACCCAGTACTTC
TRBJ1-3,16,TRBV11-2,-,CASSLGGHFSGNTIYF,TGTGCCAGCAGCTTAGGAGGACACTTCTCTGGAAACACCATATATTTT
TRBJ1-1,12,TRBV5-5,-,CASSFQGTEAFF,TGTGCCAGCAGCTTCCAGGGCACTGAAGCTTTCTTT
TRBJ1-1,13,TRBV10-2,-,CASSERHHTEAFF,TGCGCCAGCAGTGAAAGACACCACACTGAAGCTTTCTTT
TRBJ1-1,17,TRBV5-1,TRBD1,CASSWGQGGYWNTEAFF,TGCGCCAGCAGCTGGGGACAGGGCGGTTATTGGAACACTGAAGCTTTCTTT
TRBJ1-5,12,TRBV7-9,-,CASSFGAQPQHF,TGTGCCAGCAGCTTTGGGGCACAGCCCCAGCATTTT
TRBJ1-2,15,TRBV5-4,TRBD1,CASSLVRGRHYGYTF,TGTGCCAGCAGCTTGGTTAGGGGGCGCCACTATGGCTACACCTTC
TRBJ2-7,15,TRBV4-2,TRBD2,CASSQVGSGVYEQYF,TGTGCCAGCAGCCAAGTCGGTAGCGGGGTCTACGAGCAGTACTTC
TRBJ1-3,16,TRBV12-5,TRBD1,CASGLVTGGAGNTIYF,TGTGCTAGTGGTTTGGTCACAGGGGGAGCTGGAAACACCATATATTTT
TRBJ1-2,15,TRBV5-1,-,CASSLGGEANYGYTF,TGCGCCAGCAGCCTGGGCGGGGAGGCTAACTATGGCTACACCTTC
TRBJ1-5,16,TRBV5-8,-,CASPGTDFWSNQPQHF,TGTGCCAGTCCCGGGACTGATTTTTGGAGCAATCAGCCCCAGCATTTT